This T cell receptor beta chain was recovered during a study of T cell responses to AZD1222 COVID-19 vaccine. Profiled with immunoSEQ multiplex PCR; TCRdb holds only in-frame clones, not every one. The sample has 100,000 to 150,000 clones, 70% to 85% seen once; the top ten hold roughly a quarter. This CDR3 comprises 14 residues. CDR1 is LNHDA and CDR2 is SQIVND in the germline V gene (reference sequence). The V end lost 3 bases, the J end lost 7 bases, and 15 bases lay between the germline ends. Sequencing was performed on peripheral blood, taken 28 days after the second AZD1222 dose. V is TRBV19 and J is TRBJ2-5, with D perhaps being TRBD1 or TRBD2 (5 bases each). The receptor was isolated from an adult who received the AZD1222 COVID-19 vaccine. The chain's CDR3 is CASSMQGRLGTQYF. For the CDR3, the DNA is TGTGCCAGTAGTATGCAGGGACGGCTCGGGACCCAGTACTTC.